Listed below are T cell receptor beta chains from one sample, sequenced in a study of blood T cell repertoires in COVID-19. Generated by immunoSEQ multiplex PCR, the TCRdb table keeps only in-frame clones and is missing some. The sample has fewer than 300,000 clones, approximately 90% seen once. The sequencing input was peripheral blood. The origin of the receptors is a man aged 30-40 years with acute or convalescent COVID-19. CDR3s include the opening cysteine and the closing phenylalanine or tryptophan. A D gene is named only where the DNA matches it firmly. Size is stated for part of the rows, as once, few or many counts, or as a class when the clone is expanded.

D gene	J gene	V gene	clone size	CDR3 protein	CDR3 DNA
-	TRBJ2-5	TRBV5-1	-	CASSLVATQETQYF	TGCGCCAGCAGCTTGGTAGCCACACAAGAGACCCAGTACTTC
TRBD2	TRBJ2-1	TRBV4-2	-	CASSQDLTSGSFNEQFF	TGTGCCAGCAGCCAAGACCTGACTAGCGGGAGTTTTAATGAGCAGTTCTTC
-	TRBJ1-2	TRBV7-9	-	CASSLATSANYGYTF	TGTGCCAGCAGCTTAGCGACTTCAGCTAACTATGGCTACACCTTC
-	TRBJ1-5	TRBV28	few	CASSLSPDLGVEPRNVAQHF	TGTGCCAGCAGTTTATCCCCCGATCTCGGGGTCGAGCCTAGGAATGTGGCCCAGCATTTT
TRBD1	TRBJ1-6	TRBV6-5	-	CASSYRRDRDSPLHF	TGTGCCAGCAGTTACAGGCGGGACAGAGATTCACCCCTCCACTTT
TRBD1	TRBJ1-3	TRBV9	few	CASNGQGAGNTIYF	TGTGCCAGCAACGGACAGGGAGCTGGAAACACCATATATTTT
TRBD2	TRBJ2-7	TRBV29-1	-	CSVASGGTYEQYF	TGCAGCGTTGCCAGCGGGGGGACCTACGAGCAGTACTTC
-	TRBJ2-7	TRBV6-1	once	CASSPQSYEQYF	TGTGCCAGCAGTCCGCAGTCCTACGAGCAGTACTTC
TRBD1	TRBJ2-1	TRBV14	-	CASSQVRGNEQFF	TGTGCCAGCAGCCAAGTCAGGGGGAATGAGCAGTTCTTC
-	TRBJ2-2	TRBV7-3	-	CASSLFNGELFF	TGTGCCAGCAGCTTATTTAACGGGGAGCTGTTTTTT
-	TRBJ2-5	TRBV21-1	-	CASSPQGGETQYF	TGTGCCAGCAGCCCACAGGGCGGAGAGACCCAGTACTTC
-	TRBJ1-5	TRBV7-8	-	CASSFVRTALNQPQHF	TGTGCCAGCAGCTTTGTGCGGACAGCCCTTAATCAGCCCCAGCATTTT